The clone carrying this T cell receptor beta chain was picked up a small number of times. Its specificity is unknown. Only healthy Caucasians were enrolled as donors. MiXCR, applied by TCRdb to the 5' RACE reads, yields one record per CDR3 protein. The sample holds 650,000 to 800,000 distinct CDR3 sequences, 8.5% to 9.5% seen once. This sample is drawn from a study of identical twins. Overall study findings and caveats: Twins' excess sharing was less marked for out-of-frame beta sequences. Abundant beta clonotypes from cord blood bore fewer insertions; memory repertoires lacked this pattern.

Per germline, CDR1 SEHNR and CDR2 FQNEAQ (reference sequence). V dropped 1 base and J dropped 0 bases, with 7 bases sitting between them. The CDR3 covers 14 residues. The same sample was also used in a study of yellow fever vaccine responses in identical twins.

The receptor's source is a woman aged 18 to 35 in good health. Sequences were obtained from PBMCs. V and J are TRBV7-9 and TRBJ2-7; no firm D call. This chain's CDR3 is CASSLVYNSYEQYF. Written as DNA, the CDR3 is TGTGCCAGCAGCTTAGTTTACAACTCCTACGAGCAGTACTTC.